These 19 T cell receptor beta chains came from one sample sequenced in a study of CD8 T cells in Susac syndrome. An input of roughly 0.45 to 1 ug of RNA was subjected to reverse transcription using random hexamers. TCRdb reanalysed the immunoSEQ multiplex PCR reads using MiXCR and keeps one entry per CDR3 protein. Found here are some 120,000 distinct CDR3 sequences, about 94% of them singletons; the top ten hold around 0.12%. The sample taken for sequencing was CD4+ T cells from PBMCs. The receptors were sampled from a human donor with multiple sclerosis.

This clonotype has only one observation. This sequence joins TRBV4-1 and TRBJ2-5; 7 nucleotides agree with TRBD1. The CDR3 is 14 amino acids. V was pared by 4 bases and J by 7 bases, with 9 bases of the junction left unmatched. Germline V lookup: CDR1 MGHRA, CDR2 YSYEKL. In DNA, the CDR3 is TGCGCCAGCAGCCCAGGGACAGCCTTATGGACCCAGTACTTC. This translates into CASSPGTALWTQYF.

The CDR3 nucleotides read TGTGCCAGCAGCGGCCGGGACAGAGGGTCTGGCTACACCTTC. Translation gives CASSGRDRGSGYTF. The chain has TRBV11-1 and TRBJ1-2, with 7 bases aligning to TRBD1. Germline V CDR1 and CDR2: SGHAT, FQDESV (reference sequence). This CDR3 region has 14 residues. V was clipped by 5 bases and J by 7 bases; unmatched bases: 10.

The V call is TRBV18, the J call TRBJ2-5; no clear D gene. V lost 2 bases, J lost 4 bases, and 14 bases lay in between. CDR3 length: 15 residues. The germline gives CDR1 KGHSH, CDR2 LQKENI. Here the CDR3 reads CASSPISWSRETQYF. The DNA of the CDR3 is TGTGCCAGCTCACCAATCAGTTGGAGTAGAGAGACCCAGTACTTC.

This clonotype appeared once. The chain has TRBV7-9 and TRBJ2-1; TRBD1 matches 8 bases. After removal of 5 bases from V and 3 bases from J, the junction contained 6 bases not matched to a gene. CDR1 is SEHNR, CDR2 FQNEAQ, per germline (reference sequence). The length of the CDR3 is 15 residues. The CDR3 DNA is TGTGCCAGCAGCCACCAGGACAGGGACTACAATGAGCAGTTCTTC. Its protein is CASSHQDRDYNEQFF.

The V and J genes are TRBV6-6 and TRBJ2-1; 10 bases match TRBD2. Germline V lookup: CDR1 MNHNY, CDR2 SVGAGI (reference sequence). The CDR3 runs 16 residues. After removal of 5 bases from V and 4 bases from J, the junction contained 8 bases not matched to a gene. The CDR3 bases are TGTGCCAGCAGTACGCGGACTAGCGGCCTGTACAATGAGCAGTTCTTC. Protein product: CASSTRTSGLYNEQFF.

V and J are TRBV20-1 and TRBJ2-5; TRBD2 matches at 10 bases. The CDR3 runs to 13 residues. The V and J ends lost 6 bases and 3 bases, in that order; junction bases with no gene match: 4. CDR1 is DFQATT, CDR2 SNEGSKA, per germline (reference sequence). In DNA, the CDR3 is TGCAGTGCGTCCGGGACTAGCGAAGAGACCCAGTACTTC. It encodes CSASGTSEETQYF.

The chain carries TRBV7-8 and TRBJ1-1; D might be TRBD1 (5 bases). The germline CDR1 and CDR2 sequences are SGHVS and FQNEAQ. This CDR3 contains 14 residues. V dropped 1 base and J dropped 0 bases, with 6 bases sitting between them. Here the CDR3 reads CASSLVQVNTEAFF. CDR3 DNA sequence: TGTGCCAGCAGCTTAGTACAGGTGAACACTGAAGCTTTCTTT.

The chain employs TRBV6-2 or TRBV6-3 and TRBJ2-5, with D perhaps TRBD1 (6 bases). Germline assignment: CDR1 MNHEY and CDR2 SVGEGT. This CDR3 has 15 amino acids. V dropped 6 bases and J dropped 2 bases, with 16 bases sitting between them. CDR3 nucleotide sequence: TGTGCCAGCAGGATCGGACAGATCCGTCAAGAGACCCAGTACTTC. As protein: CASRIGQIRQETQYF.

The J gene is TRBJ2-7, the V gene TRBV19, with a weak D call TRBD1 (7 bases). This CDR3 is built from 12 residues. V gave up 11 bases and J gave up 3 bases, with 14 bases separating them. The V gene's germline CDR1 is LNHDA and CDR2 SQIVND (reference sequence). The CDR3 is CASAGQFYEQYF. DNA of the CDR3: TGTGCCTCCGCGGGACAGTTCTACGAGCAGTACTTC.

A single count supports this clonotype. This sequence joins TRBV13 and TRBJ2-7; D remains ambiguous. Trimming shortened V by 2 bases and J by 2 bases, and 10 bases separated the two germline ends. This CDR3 region has 14 residues. CDR1 is PRHDT, CDR2 FYEKMQ, per germline (reference sequence). The CDR3 spells CASSLSAGTYEQYF. The CDR3 DNA reads as TGTGCCAGCAGCTTATCCGCAGGCACCTACGAGCAGTACTTC.

The rearrangement joins TRBV2 to TRBJ1-1; perhaps TRBD1 as D (6 bases). Germline V lookup: CDR1 SNHLY, CDR2 FYNNEI. V was shortened by 3 bases and J by 10 bases, with 12 bases between the two germline ends. This CDR3 is 12 amino acids long. The CDR3 reads CASSDGTGRAFF. The CDR3 DNA sequence: TGTGCCAGCAGTGACGGCACAGGGCGAGCTTTCTTT.

This clonotype was detected once. The gene calls are TRBV12-3 or TRBV12-4 and TRBJ2-3; D remains unclear. This CDR3 spans 14 amino acids. The ends were cut back, 3 bases at V and 2 bases at J, with 9 bases in the middle. The CDR3 DNA is TGTGCCAGCAGTTTTGGTCAGAACACAGATACGCAGTATTTT. Translating it yields CASSFGQNTDTQYF.

The chain carries TRBV18 and TRBJ1-5; D is ambiguous. The length of the CDR3 is 16 residues. The V end lost 1 base, the J end lost 0 bases, and 10 bases lay between the germline ends. CDR1 KGHSH and CDR2 LQKENI come from the germline V gene. CDR3 residues: CASSPRGVFSNQPQHF. The CDR3 bases are TGTGCCAGCTCACCACGCGGTGTTTTTAGCAATCAGCCCCAGCATTTT.

The chain joins TRBV4-2 to TRBJ2-1; TRBD2 aligns across 14 bases. The CDR3 is made up of 17 amino acids. CDR1 and CDR2 (germline): LGHNA, YNFKEQ. V lost 5 bases to trimming and J lost 4 bases; unmatched junction nucleotides: 7. The CDR3 DNA reads TGTGCCAGCAGCGATGGGACTAGCGGGAGTCTGTACAATGAGCAGTTCTTC. It specifies CASSDGTSGSLYNEQFF.

The chain employs TRBV11-2 and TRBJ2-7; 8 nucleotides match TRBD1. The length of the CDR3 is 14 residues. Germline values: CDR1 SGHAT, CDR2 FQNNGV. Unmatched junction bases numbered 8, after V lost 6 bases and J lost 4 bases. CDR3 coding DNA: TGTGCCAGCAGTAAGCAGGGGGCACTGTACGAGCAGTACTTC. This codes for CASSKQGALYEQYF.

This clonotype was detected only once. This chain uses TRBV13 with TRBJ2-5; maybe TRBD2 (5 bases). With 5 bases removed from V and 4 bases from J, the gap between germline ends came to 17 bases. The CDR3 loop spans 15 amino acids. In germline, CDR1 is PRHDT, CDR2 FYEKMQ (reference sequence). CDR3 bases: TGTGCCAGCAGCCCCCCCGGGGTAGCGCGAGAGACCCAGTACTTC. It specifies CASSPPGVARETQYF.

In nucleotides, the CDR3 is TGTGCCAGCAGTCCCGACCGTACCTACGAGCAGTACTTC. Protein sequence: CASSPDRTYEQYF. The rearrangement links TRBV6-2 or TRBV6-3 to TRBJ2-7, with D hard to call. Per the germline V gene, CDR1 is MNHEY and CDR2 is SVGEGT. The CDR3 extends over 13 amino acids. V was pared by 5 bases and J by 2 bases, with 10 bases between.

V usage is TRBV5-6 and J usage is TRBJ1-2, with D perhaps matching TRBD1 (5 bases). V lost 6 bases to trimming and J lost 4 bases, with 10 bases between them. The CDR3 contains 12 residues. From germline, CDR1 is SGHDT and CDR2 YYEEEE. The CDR3 DNA is TGTGCCAGCAAATGGGACGTCTATGGCTACACCTTC. Amino acid sequence: CASKWDVYGYTF.

The chain links TRBV7-8 to TRBJ1-4; D remains ambiguous. The germline V gene has CDR1 SGHVS and CDR2 FQNEAQ. This CDR3 has 13 residues. V was trimmed by 5 bases and J by 6 bases, leaving 10 bases between them. The CDR3 region has the DNA TGTGCCAGCAGCGGAGGACTTGATGAAAAACTGTTTTTT. It specifies CASSGGLDEKLFF.